The next 15 T cell receptor beta chains were all read from a single sample in a study of Graves' ophthalmopathy and Graves' hyperthyroidism. RNA transcripts served as template for amplifying TCR beta CDR3 sequences. HTBI primers served in a first-round RT-PCR, which a second-round multiplex PCR followed. TCRdb used MiXCR to reprocess the multiplex PCR reads, holding one entry per CDR3 protein. Here the sample spans approximately 410,000 distinct CDR3 sequences, 15% being singletons. The sequenced sample was peripheral blood. The receptors originated from a woman between 18 and 29 years old with stable Graves' hyperthyroidism.

This clonotype was recorded at least ten times. J is TRBJ1-1 and V is TRBV3-1; no clear D gene. This CDR3 comprises 11 residues. V was pared by 4 bases and J by 9 bases, with 9 bases between. In germline, CDR1 is LGHDT, CDR2 YNNKEL (reference sequence). The CDR3 nucleotides read TGTGCCAGCAGCCGAGAGGATCAAGCTTTCTTT. Amino acids: CASSREDQAFF.

At least ten counts were recorded for this clonotype. CDR3 nucleotides: TGTGCCAGTTTCAGGGGGCTTATCGGGAACACTGAAGCTTTCTTT. It yields the protein CASFRGLIGNTEAFF. The chain recombines TRBV2 with TRBJ1-1; 8 bases line up with TRBD1. With V trimmed by 9 bases and J by 1 base, 10 bases remained unmatched. Germline-derived CDR1 and CDR2 are SNHLY and FYNNEI. The CDR3 extends over 15 amino acids. Looking up the rest from reference TRBV2 and TRBJ1-1 gives the full variable domain: EPEVTQTPSHQVTQMGQEVILRCVPISNHLYFYWYRQILGQKVEFLVSFYNNEISEKSEIFDDQFSVERPDGSNFTLKIRSTKLEDSAMYFCASFRGLIGNTEAFFGQGTRLTVV.

This clonotype was recorded many times. The CDR3 sequence is CASSPDRSVETQYF. In DNA, the CDR3 is TGTGCCAGCAGCCCAGACAGGTCCGTAGAGACCCAGTACTTC. This chain joins TRBV7-2 and TRBJ2-5, with D perhaps matching TRBD1 (6 bases). Germline CDR1 reads SGHTA; CDR2 reads FQGNSA. V was clipped by 5 bases and J by 4 bases, with 14 bases between them. The CDR3 extends over 14 amino acids.

The rearrangement joins TRBV7-8 to TRBJ2-5; no firm D call. Germline V gives CDR1 SGHVS, CDR2 FQNEAQ. V was clipped by 2 bases and J by 1 base, with 11 bases between them. The CDR3 is 15 amino acids. The CDR3: CASSLRWSLQETQYF. CDR3 DNA: TGTGCCAGCAGCTTAAGGTGGAGCCTCCAAGAGACCCAGTACTTC.

This clonotype was counted many times. This rearrangement joins TRBV12-3 or TRBV12-4 to TRBJ2-2, with D perhaps TRBD2 (5 bases). The CDR3 runs 14 residues. V lost 6 bases to trimming and J lost 0 bases, with 8 bases between them. In DNA form, the CDR3 reads TGTGCCAGCAGCCCGACTACGAACACCGGGGAGCTGTTTTTT. Translation gives CASSPTTNTGELFF.

Ten or more counts support this clonotype. The V gene is TRBV18, the J gene TRBJ2-7; D is perhaps TRBD1 (6 bases). CDR1 is KGHSH and CDR2 is LQKENI in the germline V gene. The V and J ends lost 4 bases and 2 bases respectively, with 12 bases between them. The CDR3 totals 14 residues. CDR3 protein: CASSLRDKAYEQYF. The CDR3 coding sequence is TGTGCCAGCTCACTTAGGGACAAAGCCTACGAGCAGTACTTC. The full variable domain, rest sourced from reference TRBV18 and TRBJ2-7, is NAGVMQNPRHLVRRRGQEARLRCSPMKGHSHVYWYRQLPEEGLKFMVYLQKENIIDESGMPKERFSAEFPKEGPSILRIQQVVRGDSAAYFCASSLRDKAYEQYFGPGTRLTVT.

This clonotype has a count of ten or more. This chain uses TRBV11-2 with TRBJ1-5; D might be TRBD1 (6 bases). This CDR3 has 19 amino acids. V shed 0 bases and J shed 4 bases, with 22 bases lying between them. In germline, CDR1 is SGHAT, CDR2 FQNNGV. CDR3 residues: CASSLDARGALEENQPQHF. In DNA form, the CDR3 reads TGTGCCAGCAGCTTAGACGCGCGGGGGGCGTTAGAAGAGAATCAGCCCCAGCATTTT.

This clonotype was counted between two and nine times. This chain links TRBV18 with TRBJ2-7; TRBD1 or TRBD2 may be the D gene (5 bases each). Looked up from germline, CDR1 is KGHSH and CDR2 is LQKENI. CDR3 length: 13 amino acids. Deletions cut 6 bases from V and 5 bases from J, with 14 bases between. The CDR3 nucleotides are TGTGCCAGCTCGTACGGGACGCATGACGAGCAGTACTTC. Its translation: CASSYGTHDEQYF. The full variable domain, with the rest looked up from reference TRBV18 and TRBJ2-7, is NAGVMQNPRHLVRRRGQEARLRCSPMKGHSHVYWYRQLPEEGLKFMVYLQKENIIDESGMPKERFSAEFPKEGPSILRIQQVVRGDSAAYFCASSYGTHDEQYFGPGTRLTVT.

This clonotype has at least ten counts. V and J are TRBV7-2 and TRBJ2-2; TRBD1 matches at 8 bases. Unmatched junction bases numbered 6, after V lost 5 bases and J lost 7 bases. The CDR3 extends over 14 amino acids. CDR1 and CDR2 (germline): SGHTA, FQGNSA. The CDR3 region is CASSQRQGSGELFF. The CDR3 nucleotides are TGTGCCAGCAGCCAACGACAGGGGAGCGGGGAGCTGTTTTTT.

This clonotype was counted a few times. This could be a read error, since a much larger clone is one nucleotide away. V gene TRBV6-4 combines with J gene TRBJ1-6, with TRBD1 matching over 7 bases. The CDR3 contains 14 residues. Per germline, CDR1 MRHNA and CDR2 SNTAGT. The DNA of the CDR3 is TGTGCCAGCAAATCCGGGACAGTTAATTCACACCTCCACTTT. Translated: CASKSGTVNSHLHF.

This clonotype appeared a few times. The rearrangement joins TRBV7-9 to TRBJ1-2, with unresolved D. The CDR3 spans 15 residues. Trimming took 5 bases from V and 6 from J, leaving 19 bases between them. Germline V gene sequence: CDR1 SEHNR, CDR2 FQNEAQ (reference sequence). The CDR3, as DNA: TGTGCCAGCAGCCGCCTCTCGGCGGGAGAGAATGGCTACACCTTC. This encodes CASSRLSAGENGYTF.

This clonotype has at least ten counts. The chain combines TRBV19 with TRBJ2-5; 14 nucleotides line up with TRBD2. J gave up 2 bases and V 6 bases, and 11 bases lay outside the gene matches. Germline-derived CDR1 and CDR2 are LNHDA and SQIVND (reference sequence). This CDR3 contains 18 residues. The CDR3 reads CASSHRTSGGPHQETQYF. The CDR3 DNA sequence: TGTGCCAGTAGCCACCGGACTAGCGGGGGGCCACATCAAGAGACCCAGTACTTC.

This clonotype was recorded many times. The rearrangement joins TRBV6-1 to TRBJ2-5; 12 nucleotides line up with TRBD2. Trimming cost V 4 bases and J 4 bases; bases outside gene matches: 7. The germline gives CDR1 MNHNS, CDR2 SASEGT. The CDR3 contains 16 residues. The CDR3 bases are TGTGCCAGCAGTGGGGAACTAGCGGGGGGCGGAGAGACCCAGTACTTC. As protein: CASSGELAGGGETQYF.

This clonotype was observed at least ten times. This chain uses TRBV12-5 with TRBJ2-7; TRBD1 might be the D (6 bases). Trimming left V 0 bases short and J 4 bases short, with 10 bases between. The CDR3 loop spans 14 amino acids. Looked up from germline, CDR1 is LGHNT and CDR2 is FRNRAP. The CDR3 DNA reads as TGTGCTAGTGGTTTGGTGGTCAGGGGTTACGAGCAGTACTTC. As protein: CASGLVVRGYEQYF.

This clonotype was seen repeatedly, ten times or more. The V and J genes are TRBV6-5 and TRBJ1-2; perhaps TRBD1 as D (5 bases). This CDR3 spans 15 amino acids. The germline V gene has CDR1 MNHEY and CDR2 SVGAGI. Trimming shortened V by 0 bases and J by 8 bases, and 16 bases separated the two germline ends. CDR3 region: CASSYSKAGSNGYTF. CDR3 DNA sequence: TGTGCCAGCAGTTACTCGAAGGCAGGGTCCAACGGCTACACCTTC.